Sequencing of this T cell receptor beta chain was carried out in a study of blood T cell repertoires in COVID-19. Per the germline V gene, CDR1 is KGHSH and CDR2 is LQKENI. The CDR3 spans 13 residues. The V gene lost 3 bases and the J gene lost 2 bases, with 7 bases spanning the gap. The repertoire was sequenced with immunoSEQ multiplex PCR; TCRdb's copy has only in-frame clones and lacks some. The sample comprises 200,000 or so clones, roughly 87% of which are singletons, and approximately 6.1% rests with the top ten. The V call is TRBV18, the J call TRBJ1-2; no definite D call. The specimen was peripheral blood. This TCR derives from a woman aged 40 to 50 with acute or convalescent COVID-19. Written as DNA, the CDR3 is TGTGCCAGCTCACCGACGGGAAACTATGGCTACACCTTC. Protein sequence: CASSPTGNYGYTF.